The next 32 T cell receptor beta chains were all read from a single sample in a study of blood T cell repertoires in COVID-19. Profiling relied on immunoSEQ multiplex PCR, and the TCRdb table lists in-frame clones only, not all of them. The sample lists some 86,000 clones, 85% to 90% occurring once. Source material: peripheral blood. Receptors originate from a woman aged 70 to 79 with acute or convalescent COVID-19.

This chain joins TRBV6-2 or TRBV6-3 and TRBJ2-3, with 13 bases fitting TRBD2. The CDR3 totals 17 residues. The junction had 6 bases not matched to a gene; V was cut back by 6 bases and J by 0 bases. The germline gives CDR1 MNHEY, CDR2 SVGEGT. CDR3 residues: CASSLGLAGVSTDTQYF. The CDR3 region has the DNA TGTGCCAGCAGCCTAGGACTAGCGGGAGTAAGCACAGATACGCAGTATTTT.

CDR3 residues: CASSTSGTGVSTDTQYF. Here the CDR3 DNA reads TGTGCCAGCAGCACATCCGGGACAGGGGTTAGCACAGATACGCAGTATTTT. The rearrangement uses TRBV21-1 and TRBJ2-3; TRBD1 is the table's D call and was not checked against the DNA. TRBV21-1 represents a pseudogene. This CDR3 has 17 residues.

This clone was seen only once. The CDR3 nucleotides are TGTGCCAGCATTGTGACACGAGTAATGAACACTGAAGCTTTCTTT. It encodes CASIVTRVMNTEAFF. The V and J genes are TRBV28 and TRBJ1-1; no reliable D call. Trimming removed 7 bases from V and 0 bases from J, with 15 bases in between. Germline V gene sequence: CDR1 MDHEN, CDR2 SYDVKM. The CDR3 has 15 amino acids.

The chain carries TRBV5-5 and TRBJ2-1; 9 bases are a match to TRBD1. There are 16 residues in the CDR3. Germline CDR1 SGHKS, CDR2 YYEKEE (reference sequence). V gave up 5 bases and J gave up 1 base; unmatched junction bases: 7. CDR3 amino acids: CASSTTGTGSYNEQFF. CDR3 DNA: TGTGCCAGCAGTACTACCGGGACAGGGTCCTACAATGAGCAGTTCTTC.

The genes are TRBV11-2 and TRBJ1-1; possible D gene TRBD1, 5 bases. V was pared by 2 bases and J by 7 bases, with 17 bases between. This CDR3 spans 15 amino acids. Germline values: CDR1 SGHAT, CDR2 FQNNGV. The CDR3 bases are TGTGCCAGCAGCTTATTCCCGGACATCGGTAGTGAAGCTTTCTTT. Translated, it gives CASSLFPDIGSEAFF.

This clone has only one observation. Other DNA sequences within the sample encode an identical CDR3. The rearrangement joins TRBV7-2 to TRBJ1-1; TRBD1 matches 8 bases. CDR1 is SGHTA and CDR2 is FQGNSA in the germline V gene. The CDR3 sequence is 15 residues long. V gave up 6 bases and J gave up 1 base; unmatched junction bases: 7. DNA for the CDR3: TGTGCCAGCAGTTTGAGGACAGGGCCGAACACTGAAGCTTTCTTT. This codes for CASSLRTGPNTEAFF.

The chain joins TRBV3-1 (or the pseudogene TRBV3-2) to TRBJ1-1; possible D gene TRBD1, 6 bases. The germline V and J ends were trimmed by 4 bases and 11 bases, with 20 bases remaining between them. Germline V CDR1 and CDR2: LGHDT, YNNKEL (reference sequence). This CDR3 is built from 14 residues. The CDR3 loop is CASSRDIDSVGAFF. DNA of the CDR3: TGTGCCAGCAGCCGGGACATCGACTCCGTTGGGGCTTTCTTT.

Only one count was recorded for this clone. The rearrangement links TRBV7-9 to TRBJ1-2; a possible D gene is TRBD1 (6 bases). The CDR3 is 16 residues long. V dropped 1 base and J dropped 8 bases, with 20 bases sitting between them. Per the germline V gene, CDR1 is SEHNR and CDR2 is FQNEAQ (reference sequence). The CDR3 bases are TGTGCCAGCAGCTTAGGGGGACATGCCTCATTAGAAGGCTACACCTTC. Its protein is CASSLGGHASLEGYTF.

J is TRBJ2-3 and V is TRBV4-2; 12 positions match TRBD2. This CDR3 is built from 18 residues. Germline CDR1 reads LGHNA; CDR2 reads YNFKEQ. Germline trimming cut 0 bases from V and 2 bases from J; bases unmatched to any gene: 6. The CDR3 spells CASSQELAGGDFTDTQYF. Written as DNA, the CDR3 is TGTGCCAGCAGCCAAGAACTAGCGGGAGGAGACTTCACAGATACGCAGTATTTT.

The V and J genes are TRBV28 and TRBJ1-2, with TRBD1 as a possible D gene (6 bases). CDR1 and CDR2 from the germline V gene are MDHEN and SYDVKM. This CDR3 is 14 amino acids long. V lost 6 bases and J lost 7, with 18 bases in between. In DNA form, the CDR3 reads TGTGCCAGCAGCTGGGGGGGGCAGGGTGGTGGCTACACCTTC. Protein sequence: CASSWGGQGGGYTF.

This clone was picked up one time. The V gene is TRBV6-4, the J gene TRBJ1-6, with 8 bases aligning to TRBD1. CDR3 length equals 14 residues. V dropped 6 bases and J dropped 9; count of bases not matched to a gene: 7. The germline gives CDR1 MRHNA, CDR2 SNTAGT. CDR3 in DNA: TGTGCCAGCAGCCAAACAGGGGGAGGTTCACCCCTCCACTTT. It translates to CASSQTGGGSPLHF.

This clone occurred a few times. V and J are TRBV24-1 and TRBJ1-5; 8 bases agree with TRBD1. This CDR3 region has 16 residues. V dropped 3 bases and J dropped 7; count of bases not matched to a gene: 10. From germline, CDR1 is KGHDR and CDR2 SFDVKD. CDR3 region: CATSDRMTGDRQPQHF. The CDR3 DNA is TGTGCCACCAGTGATCGGATGACAGGGGATCGGCAGCCCCAGCATTTT.

The chain recombines TRBV15 with TRBJ2-1; a possible D gene is TRBD1 (6 bases). This CDR3 has 13 amino acids. Germline-derived CDR1 and CDR2 are LNHNV and YYDKDF (reference sequence). CDR3 region: CAVRGVLYNEQFF. CDR3 DNA: TGTGCGGTCAGGGGCGTACTTTACAATGAGCAGTTCTTC. Full variable domain (missing parts from reference TRBV15 and TRBJ2-1): DAMVIQNPRYQVTQFGKPVTLSCSQTLNHNVMYWYQQKSSQAPKLLFHYYDKDFNNEADTPDNFQSRRPNTSFCFLDIRSPGLGDTAMYLCAVRGVLYNEQFFGPGTRLTVL.

The chain uses TRBV16 and TRBJ1-1; D perhaps matches TRBD1 (5 bases). CDR3 length equals 13 residues. CDR1 is KGHSY and CDR2 is FQNENV in the germline V gene. Between the trimmed V and J ends, which lost 2 bases and 1 base, there was a span of 5 bases. The CDR3 region is CASSQDRNTEAFF. The CDR3 region has the DNA TGTGCCAGCAGCCAAGACAGGAACACTGAAGCTTTCTTT. The full variable domain, rest sourced from reference TRBV16 and TRBJ1-1, is GEEVAQTPKHLVRGEGQKAKLYCAPIKGHSYVFWYQQVLKNEFKFLISFQNENVFDETGMPKERFSAKCLPNSPCSLEIQATKLEDSAVYFCASSQDRNTEAFFGQGTRLTVV.

V and J are TRBV5-1 and TRBJ2-1; 15 nucleotides match TRBD2. The CDR3 consists of 15 residues. J lost 10 bases, V lost 3 bases, and 5 bases had no gene match. CDR1 is SGHRS and CDR2 is YFSETQ in the germline V gene. The CDR3 loop reads CASSSSGTSGREQFF. The CDR3 nucleotides read TGCGCCAGCAGCTCGTCCGGGACTAGCGGGAGGGAGCAGTTCTTC.

The rearrangement links TRBV19 to TRBJ2-5; D may be TRBD1 (6 bases). The CDR3 length is 13 residues. Trimming took 5 bases from V and 4 from J, leaving 11 bases between them. Germline V gives CDR1 LNHDA, CDR2 SQIVND (reference sequence). CDR3 loop: CASSGGPVETQYF. CDR3 DNA: TGTGCCAGTAGTGGGGGCCCTGTAGAGACCCAGTACTTC.

This chain links TRBV11-2 with TRBJ2-5; perhaps TRBD2 as D (5 bases). The CDR3 extends over 13 amino acids. Germline V gene data show CDR1 as SGHAT and CDR2 as FQNNGV. Trimming shortened V by 4 bases and J by 2 bases, and 8 bases separated the two germline ends. The CDR3 DNA reads as TGTGCCAGCAGCTCCGGGGTACAAGAGACCCAGTACTTC. It yields the protein CASSSGVQETQYF.

V is TRBV11-2 and J is TRBJ2-2; TRBD2 matches at 7 bases. The CDR3 runs to 18 residues. Trimming took 5 bases from V and 4 from J; bases not matched to a gene: 16. The V gene's germline CDR1 is SGHAT and CDR2 FQNNGV. For the CDR3, the DNA is TGTGCCAGCAGCCCCTCGGGGGGAGCTGGGTATGTCACCGGGGAGCTGTTTTTT. This codes for CASSPSGGAGYVTGELFF.

The V and J genes are TRBV19 and TRBJ2-3; D unclear. Trimming removed 5 bases from V and 0 bases from J, with 12 bases in between. Per the germline V gene, CDR1 is LNHDA and CDR2 is SQIVND (reference sequence). The CDR3 is 15 amino acids. CDR3 in amino acids: CASSLTEHSTDTQYF. The CDR3 DNA is TGTGCCAGTAGTTTGACGGAGCATAGCACAGATACGCAGTATTTT.

The V call is TRBV30, the J call TRBJ2-1; possibly TRBD2 for D (6 bases). Germline CDR1 is GTSNPN and CDR2 is SVGIG (reference sequence). The CDR3 loop spans 13 amino acids. V gave up 1 base and J gave up 3 bases, with 7 bases separating them. The CDR3 sequence is CAWSGRVYNEQFF. CDR3 DNA sequence: TGTGCCTGGAGTGGGAGGGTCTACAATGAGCAGTTCTTC. The variable domain in full, with the rest retrieved from reference TRBV30 and TRBJ2-1, is SQTIHQWPATLVQPVGSPLSLECTVEGTSNPNLYWYRQAAGRGLQLLFYSVGIGQISSEVPQNLSASRPQDRQFILSSKKLLLSDSGFYLCAWSGRVYNEQFFGPGTRLTVL.

This clone ranks as medium-sized. The chain combines TRBV7-6 with TRBJ1-1; no clear D gene. The CDR3 contains 11 residues. The V gene lost 10 bases and the J gene lost 1 base, with 7 bases spanning the gap. Germline assignment: CDR1 SGHVS and CDR2 FNYEAQ. The CDR3 protein is CATPGNTEAFF. DNA of the CDR3: TGTGCCACCCCGGGGAACACTGAAGCTTTCTTT.

The genes are TRBV4-2 and TRBJ2-1; D is possibly TRBD1 (5 bases). Germline V CDR1 and CDR2: LGHNA, YNFKEQ. The CDR3 runs to 15 residues. V lost 0 bases to trimming and J lost 9 bases, with 15 bases between them. The CDR3 loop reads CASSQDGARIPEQFF. Here the CDR3 DNA reads TGTGCCAGCAGCCAAGATGGGGCTAGAATTCCTGAGCAGTTCTTC.

The V and J genes are TRBV12-5 and TRBJ2-3; possible D gene TRBD1, 6 bases. Germline assignment: CDR1 LGHNT and CDR2 FRNRAP. This CDR3 comprises 13 residues. Trimming cost V 0 bases and J 10 bases, with 11 bases left between them. CDR3 sequence (DNA): TGTGCTAGTGGTTTGGTAGGGGGTTGGGCGCAGTATTTT. It codes for CASGLVGGWAQYF.

This clone was observed a single time. The genes are TRBV28 and TRBJ1-6; D not resolved. The CDR3 totals 16 residues. V was trimmed by 3 bases and J by 1 base, leaving 10 bases between them. Germline CDR1 and CDR2: MDHEN and SYDVKM. The CDR3 loop reads CASSFGVGSYNSPLHF. In DNA, the CDR3 is TGTGCCAGCAGTTTCGGGGTCGGTTCCTATAATTCACCCCTCCACTTT.

The chain uses TRBV6-5 and TRBJ1-2; 7 nucleotides match TRBD1. Germline V gene data show CDR1 as MNHEY and CDR2 as SVGAGI. This CDR3 comprises 13 residues. After removal of 6 bases from V and 4 bases from J, the junction contained 5 bases not matched to a gene. In DNA, the CDR3 is TGTGCCAGCAGCCAAGGGGGCGGCTATGGCTACACCTTC. It codes for CASSQGGGYGYTF.

V usage is TRBV24-1 and J usage is TRBJ2-5; D is unresolved. Trimming took 0 bases from V and 3 from J, leaving 7 bases between them. Germline CDR1 is KGHDR and CDR2 is SFDVKD. The CDR3 runs 14 residues. As DNA, the CDR3 is TGTGCCACCAGTGATTTGTCGCAGGAAGAGACCCAGTACTTC. Its protein product is CATSDLSQEETQYF.

The rearrangement joins TRBV4-1 to TRBJ2-1, with 9 bases aligning to TRBD1. CDR3 size: 15 residues. Germline CDR1 reads MGHRA; CDR2 reads YSYEKL. V was pared by 1 base and J by 4 bases, with 2 bases of the junction left unmatched. CDR3 region: CASSQAGQGYNEQFF. The CDR3 DNA reads as TGCGCCAGCAGCCAAGCAGGACAGGGGTACAATGAGCAGTTCTTC.

The CDR3 DNA reads as TGTGCCAGCTCACCGGGACAGGGTGAGACTTACGAGCAGTACGTC. This encodes CASSPGQGETYEQYV. This chain connects TRBV18 to TRBJ2-7; TRBD1 matches at 9 bases. Germline V lookup: CDR1 KGHSH, CDR2 LQKENI. This CDR3 spans 15 amino acids. The V gene end was trimmed by 3 bases and the J gene end by 4 bases; junction bases not matched to a gene: 7.

The genes are TRBV27 and TRBJ2-3; 9 bases align to TRBD2. Per the germline V gene, CDR1 is MNHEY and CDR2 is SMNVEV (reference sequence). This CDR3 is 16 amino acids long. V shed 4 bases and J 3 bases; nucleotides not matched to a gene: 8. CDR3 sequence reads: CASSSAGGWLTDTQYF. CDR3 nucleotides: TGTGCCAGCAGTTCCGCGGGGGGGTGGTTGACAGATACGCAGTATTTT.

The J gene is TRBJ2-5, the V gene TRBV5-1; possible D gene TRBD2, 6 bases. Germline lookup yields CDR1 SGHRS and CDR2 YFSETQ. CDR3 length: 15 amino acids. The ends were cut back, 3 bases at V and 5 bases at J, with 17 bases in the middle. CDR3 loop: CASSSGGPQGETQYF. The DNA for the CDR3 is TGCGCCAGCAGCTCCGGGGGACCTCAAGGGGAGACCCAGTACTTC.

The CDR3 sequence is CASSEPHGDGGEQFF. CDR3 nucleotides: TGCGCCAGCAGTGAGCCCCACGGGGACGGGGGAGAGCAGTTCTTC. The chain recombines TRBV10-1 with TRBJ2-1, with a possible D match to TRBD2 (6 bases). Germline V CDR1 and CDR2: WNHNN, SYGVQD (reference sequence). This CDR3 is 15 amino acids long. V was trimmed by 2 bases and J by 10 bases, leaving 18 bases between them.

The CDR3 is CASSELEGGTGELFF. CDR3 bases: TGTGCCAGCAGTGAGCTGGAGGGCGGCACCGGGGAGCTGTTTTTT. The rearrangement uses TRBV2 and TRBJ2-2; the D gene is possibly TRBD2 (6 bases). The length of the CDR3 is 15 residues. V lost 3 bases and J lost 4, with 12 bases in between. Germline V gene data show CDR1 as SNHLY and CDR2 as FYNNEI.